The text below deals with one T cell receptor beta chain. It lacks a known antigen. No much larger clone is present one base from it, and per-base qualities are unavailable. TCRbeta CDR3 regions were amplified from genomic DNA using the immunoSEQ Assay, a bias-controlled multiplex PCR. The original methods were these. Nucleated cell counts per sample were estimated from amplification of reference gene primers within the assay. Sequence reads were collapsed and filtered to measure the absolute abundance of every unique TCRbeta CDR3 rearrangement. For each sample, productive Simpson clonality was calculated as the square root of Simpson's diversity index across productive rearrangements. TCRdb carries this immuneACCESS record with in-frame sequences only. Its versions omit some clonotypes, under half of them owing to an unresolved V gene in the studies checked, with the rest unexplained. Clone size and the V and J calls come from that table; the DNA yielded D and trimming. Recorded for this sample are about 310,000 clones; roughly 84% of them occurred a single time. 1% of the sample rests with the top ten.

The collaborating institutions used their own protocols to collect whole blood in K2EDTA tubes. For TCRbeta analysis, collaborators shipped samples in one of three forms: frozen whole blood, isolated PBMCs, or DNA extracted from either of those sample types. From the cysteine up to the phenylalanine, the CDR3 has a length of 14 residues. The kept DNA is CDR3 alone, 42 bases in frame from the first base. V loses 5 bases, J loses 4 bases, and the germline ends lie 14 bases apart. The germline V gene provides CDR1 SGHAT and CDR2 FQNNGV. These data are taken from a study of blood T cell repertoires in COVID-19 (dated by TCRdb to 2018 to 2020). Context from the whole study: Samples from collaborators originated in the United States, Italy and Spain and spanned both the acute and convalescent phases of COVID-19. A freely available public database, intended as a resource for researchers studying the immune response to SARS-CoV-2, is where the repertoires were released. The material from the prospective study consisted of cDNA or gDNA derived from T cells, B-cell-depleted T cells, or PBMCs. Samples came from the ongoing ImmuneRACE study (first 160 participants) plus 1,254 subjects from 6 global collaborators. The sample metadata nearly always contained a de-identified subject ID, COVID-19 status, age in years and sex. Where available, HLA class I and class II types were obtained from metadata supplied by the sample provider rather than from assay-based typing. Subjects who had been exposed to COVID-19, were actively infected with it, or had recovered from it provided the deeply sampled blood TCRbeta repertoires that made up the dataset. Findings and caveats that apply to the study as a whole: The quantity of clinical and demographic metadata differed by source and by participant and was supplied without curation.

Material: peripheral blood. This clonotype originated in a man aged 50-60 years with active or convalescent COVID-19. The V and J segments used are TRBV11-2 and TRBJ1-2; the D gene cannot be named for sure. The sequence in DNA is TGTGCCAGCAGCACCAGCAGCGCACTCTATGGCTACACCTTC. Its protein is CASSTSSALYGYTF.